The subject of this entry is one T cell receptor beta chain. In germline, CDR1 is MDHEN, CDR2 SYDVKM. V dropped 4 bases and J dropped 3; count of bases not matched to a gene: 10. This CDR3 has 17 residues. This PCR relied on a set of 60 Vbeta primers and 13 Jbeta primers. The repertoire was sequenced with immunoSEQ multiplex PCR; TCRdb's copy has only in-frame clones and lacks some. The repertoire consists of under 85,000 clones, with about four fifths occurring once and the leading ten covering approximately 1.6%. The sample belongs to a study of cytomegalovirus exposure and HLA in healthy donors. The sample taken for sequencing was PBMCs. The chain recombines TRBV28 with TRBJ2-3; TRBD2 aligns across 10 bases. The receptor was isolated from a middle-aged man in good health and CMV-seronegative. CDR3 amino acids: CASSWASSGRVTDTQYF. The CDR3 nucleotides are TGTGCCAGCAGTTGGGCCTCTAGCGGGAGAGTGACAGATACGCAGTATTTT. Filled out from reference TRBV28 and TRBJ2-3, the complete variable domain reads DVKVTQSSRYLVKRTGEKVFLECVQDMDHENMFWYRQDPGLGLRLIYFSYDVKMKEKGDIPEGYSVSREKKERFSLILESASTNQTSMYLCASSWASSGRVTDTQYFGPGTRLTVL.